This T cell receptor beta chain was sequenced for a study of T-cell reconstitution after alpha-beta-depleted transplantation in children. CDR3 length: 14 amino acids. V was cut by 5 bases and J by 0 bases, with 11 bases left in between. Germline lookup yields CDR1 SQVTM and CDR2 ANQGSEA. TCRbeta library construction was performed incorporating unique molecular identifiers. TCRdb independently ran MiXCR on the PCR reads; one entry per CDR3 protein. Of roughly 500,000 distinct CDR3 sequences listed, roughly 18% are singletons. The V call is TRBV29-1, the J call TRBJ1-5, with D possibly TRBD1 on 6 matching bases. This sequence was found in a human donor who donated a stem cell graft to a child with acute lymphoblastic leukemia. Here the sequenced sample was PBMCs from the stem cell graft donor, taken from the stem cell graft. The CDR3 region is CSVSQGYSNQPQHF. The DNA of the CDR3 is TGCAGCGTTAGCCAGGGGTATAGCAATCAGCCCCAGCATTTT.